Here is one T cell receptor (beta chain) with its context. The antigen is undetermined. The read ends 3 residues early relative to the CDR3; the germline J gene fills the gap. The sample comes from a study of T cell clonality in common variable immunodeficiency. Points from the study as a whole: TCRbeta clonality was increased in CVID versus healthy controls. CVID subjects shared fewer TCRbeta clones than healthy controls did.

Germline CDR1 reads ENHRY; CDR2 reads SYGVKD. The ends were cut back, 6 bases at V and 3 bases at J, with 18 bases in the middle. This CDR3 has 15 amino acids. Assay used: immunoSEQ multiplex PCR; TCRdb lists only in-frame clones, some missing. Listed here are tens of thousands of clones without any singletons, the top ten holding about 1.5%. The material sequenced was peripheral blood mononuclear cells. This receptor was obtained from a person aged 18 to 75 in good health. The rearrangement joins TRBV10-3 to TRBJ2-7; D call uncertain. The CDR3 sequence: CAISPGVQAGYEQYF. Incomplete CDR3 DNA: TGTGCCATCAGCCCAGGTGTCCAGGCAGGCTACGAG.